This TCR beta chain was captured by sequencing in a study of siplizumab effects on memory and regulatory T cells. Regarding the study as a whole: Among alloreactive clones, only a minor fraction mapped to unstimulated subsets. With siplizumab, Treg-derived clones averaged around 69% of mappable alloreactive CD4+ clones, versus around 28% in controls.

This clone was recorded a few times. The antigen remains unidentified. Per the germline V gene, CDR1 is SGHTA and CDR2 is FQGTGA. Trimming cost V 3 bases and J 3 bases, with 14 bases left between them. The CDR3 extends over 15 amino acids. Only in-frame clones appear in the TCRdb table, and some are missing; sequencing was by immunoSEQ multiplex PCR. The sample records fewer than 85,000 clones, 87% being singletons. The rearrangement links TRBV7-3 to TRBJ1-1; no reliable D call. This sequence originates from a human donor in good health. The sample comprised Tregs sorted from blood. DNA of the CDR3: TGTGCCAGCAGCTTCGATTCCGGGAGAGACACTGAAGCTTTCTTT. Residues: CASSFDSGRDTEAFF.